This is a list of T cell receptor beta chains from one sample in a study of beta chain features in type 1 diabetes. The repertoire was sequenced with immunoSEQ multiplex PCR; TCRdb's copy has only in-frame clones and lacks some. The sample lists some 240,000 clones, 16% occurring once. Sequencing used naive CD4+ T cells from blood. These receptors were collected from a man between 25 and 39 years old with type 1 diabetes. CDR3s include the opening cysteine and the closing phenylalanine or tryptophan. Each record gives: clone size, D gene, V gene, J gene, CDR3 protein, CDR3 DNA. The D gene is left open where the match is weak. Clone sizes are given selectively: once, few, many, or a class where the clone is expanded.

NA,NA,TRBV29-1,TRBJ2-3,CSRQGTESTDTQYF,TGCAGCCGTCAAGGCACGGAGAGCACAGATACGCAGTATTTT
NA,TRBD1,TRBV27,TRBJ2-3,CASRLRDSSTDTQYF,TGTGCCAGCAGGCTGAGGGACAGTAGCACAGATACGCAGTATTTT
few,NA,TRBV15,TRBJ2-5,CATSREARGWETQYF,TGTGCCACCAGCAGAGAGGCTAGGGGATGGGAGACCCAGTACTTC
NA,NA,TRBV7-3,TRBJ2-1,CASSLLDTGNNEQFF,TGTGCCAGCAGCTTACTTGATACGGGGAACAATGAGCAGTTCTTC
few,TRBD1,TRBV30,TRBJ1-5,CAWSTLTGSQPQHF,TGTGCCTGGAGTACCCTGACAGGGAGCCAGCCCCAGCATTTT
NA,NA,TRBV4-3,TRBJ1-4,CASSQVQGLNEKLFF,TGCGCCAGCAGCCAAGTCCAGGGTCTTAATGAAAAACTGTTTTTT
few,NA,TRBV18,TRBJ2-4,CASSPSNAKNIQYF,TGTGCCAGCTCACCATCAAACGCCAAAAACATTCAGTACTTC
NA,NA,TRBV29-1,TRBJ1-4,CSVAVVGADEKLFF,TGCAGCGTCGCTGTTGTTGGGGCGGATGAAAAACTGTTTTTT
NA,NA,TRBV29-1,TRBJ2-3,CSDLTGPTQYF,TGCAGCGACCTAACAGGGCCTACGCAGTATTTT
few,NA,TRBV28,TRBJ2-1,CASSLRQEQFF,TGTGCCAGCAGTTTAAGGCAGGAGCAGTTCTTC
NA,TRBD1,TRBV7-9,TRBJ1-1,CASSQTQGSTEAFF,TGTGCCAGCAGCCAAACACAGGGGAGCACTGAAGCTTTCTTT
few,TRBD1,TRBV30,TRBJ1-5,CAWRKTGARNQPQHF,TGTGCCTGGAGGAAAACAGGGGCGCGAAATCAGCCCCAGCATTTT
NA,NA,TRBV7-9,TRBJ1-2,CASSLMVVSYGYTF,TGTGCCAGCAGCTTAATGGTCGTAAGCTATGGCTACACCTTC
few,NA,TRBV30,TRBJ1-1,CAWSRGLQGATEAFF,TGTGCCTGGAGTAGGGGCTTACAGGGAGCCACTGAAGCTTTCTTT
few,NA,TRBV18,TRBJ2-5,CASSPQEETQYF,TGTGCCAGCTCACCACAAGAGGAGACCCAGTACTTC
few,TRBD2,TRBV11-2,TRBJ2-5,CASSSGTSAETQYF,TGTGCCAGCAGTTCTGGGACTAGCGCTGAGACCCAGTACTTC
few,NA,TRBV30,TRBJ1-2,CAWSGQPRDGYTF,TGTGCCTGGAGTGGACAGCCAAGGGATGGCTACACCTTC
NA,NA,TRBV14,TRBJ1-1,CASSELNTEAFF,TGTGCCAGCAGCGAGTTGAACACTGAAGCTTTCTTT
NA,TRBD1,TRBV25-1,TRBJ1-5,CASSEPGGHQPQHF,TGTGCCAGCAGTGAACCAGGGGGACATCAGCCCCAGCATTTT
few,NA,TRBV15,TRBJ2-3,CATESSGTDTQYF,TGTGCCACCGAATCTAGCGGCACAGATACGCAGTATTTT
NA,TRBD1,TRBV29-1,TRBJ2-2,CSVTGTGFIGELFF,TGCAGCGTGACCGGGACAGGGTTTATCGGGGAGCTGTTTTTT
NA,NA,TRBV2,TRBJ1-5,CASSEEVNQPQHF,TGTGCCAGCAGTGAGGAGGTCAATCAGCCCCAGCATTTT
few,NA,TRBV28,TRBJ2-3,CASSFLLDATSTDTQYF,TGTGCCAGCAGTTTCCTCCTTGACGCCACTAGCACAGATACGCAGTATTTT
NA,NA,TRBV30,TRBJ2-3,CAWSVLGDTQYF,TGTGCCTGGAGTGTACTGGGAGACACGCAGTATTTT
few,NA,TRBV28,TRBJ2-1,CATQARGEADNEQFF,TGTGCCACTCAAGCAAGGGGGGAGGCGGACAATGAGCAGTTCTTC
few,NA,TRBV9,TRBJ2-3,CASSVSTDTQYF,TGTGCCAGCAGCGTTAGCACAGATACGCAGTATTTT
NA,NA,TRBV4-1,TRBJ2-1,CASSQGWGTKNNEQFF,TGCGCCAGCAGCCAAGGTTGGGGGACGAAAAACAATGAGCAGTTCTTC
few,NA,TRBV7-9,TRBJ2-7,CASSFLGTTGEQYF,TGTGCCAGCAGCTTTCTCGGGACAACGGGGGAGCAGTACTTC
NA,NA,TRBV5-1,TRBJ2-5,CASSLLQETQYF,TGCGCCAGCAGCTTGCTTCAAGAGACCCAGTACTTC
few,TRBD2,TRBV30,TRBJ2-1,CAWSLTSSGRGYEQFF,TGTGCCTGGAGTCTCACTTCTAGCGGGAGGGGGTATGAGCAGTTCTTC
NA,NA,TRBV7-3,TRBJ1-1,CASSLRQNTEAFF,TGTGCCAGCAGCTTAAGACAGAACACTGAAGCTTTCTTT
NA,TRBD1,TRBV30,TRBJ2-1,CAWRGQGNEQFF,TGTGCCTGGAGGGGACAGGGCAATGAGCAGTTCTTC
NA,NA,TRBV5-6,TRBJ2-5,CASSDRQDLNQETQYF,TGTGCCAGCAGCGATCGACAGGACTTGAACCAAGAGACCCAGTACTTC
NA,TRBD2,TRBV9,TRBJ2-1,CASGSGRVLNEQFF,TGTGCCAGCGGGAGCGGGAGGGTCTTGAATGAGCAGTTCTTC
few,NA,TRBV28,TRBJ2-3,CATRWGTSTDTQYF,TGTGCCACACGTTGGGGGACTAGCACAGATACGCAGTATTTT